This T cell receptor beta chain appears in the sequencing data of a study of T cell responses to AZD1222 COVID-19 vaccine. This CDR3 contains 22 residues. V lost 0 bases and J lost 4, with 28 bases in between. Germline values: CDR1 LGHNA, CDR2 YSLEER. TCRdb's copy holds only in-frame clones and misses some; the assay was immunoSEQ multiplex PCR. The table includes more than 50,000 clones, roughly 88% detected once. This TCR derives from an adult in good health. The input for sequencing was peripheral blood, taken on day 0 of AZD1222 vaccination. The V call is TRBV4-3, the J call TRBJ1-6, with D perhaps TRBD1 (5 bases). This CDR3 reads CASSQDPNFGRGSSSYNSPLHF. The CDR3 DNA follows: TGCGCCAGCAGCCAAGATCCGAATTTTGGGAGGGGCTCCTCATCTTATAATTCACCCCTCCACTTT.